This T cell receptor (beta chain) was retrieved from a study of tumor and adjacent non-tumor tissue in lung cancer. The library came from three nested PCR rounds adapted from ARM-PCR protocols. TCRdb used MiXCR to reprocess the multiplex PCR reads, holding one entry per CDR3 protein. The table includes around 74,000 distinct CDR3 sequences, around two thirds detected once. Germline V CDR1 and CDR2: SGHNT, YENEEA. The CDR3 spans 14 residues. This sample's RNA came from whole unsorted tissue. Worth noting for this clonotype: At one boundary the junction diverges from the germline segment, which might be a read error.

The chain combines TRBV11-3 with TRBJ2-1; 7 positions agree with TRBD2. The receptor's source is a woman aged 70-85 years with non-small cell lung cancer. The sequenced material came from lung tumor tissue. The CDR3, as DNA: TGTGCCAGCAGCCCGGGACTATACTACAATGAGCAGTCCTTC. Its protein is CASSPGLYYNEQSF.